A selection of T cell receptor beta chains follows, all from one sample in a study of cytomegalovirus exposure and HLA in healthy donors. TCRdb's table, derived via immunoSEQ multiplex PCR, lists solely in-frame clones and lacks some. The table lists 95,000 to 100,000 clones, roughly 70% of them singletons. The sample consisted of PBMCs. The receptor source for this set is a man between 45 and 60 years old in good health and CMV-seronegative. Both conserved end residues are part of each CDR3. D genes are given only for firm matches. Size is stated for part of the rows, as once, few or many counts, or as a class when the clone is expanded.

abundance | d_gene | j_gene | v_gene | CDR3nt | CDR3aa
- | - | TRBJ2-7 | TRBV19 | TGTGCCAGTAGTCCCTTGGACAGCTACGAGCAGTACTTC | CASSPLDSYEQYF
- | TRBD2 | TRBJ2-1 | TRBV15 | TGTGCCACCAGCAGAGATTTAGGGACTAGCGGGAGGGCCCTGTACAATGAGCAGTTCTTC | CATSRDLGTSGRALYNEQFF
few | TRBD2 | TRBJ2-1 | TRBV4-2 | TGTGCCAGCAGCCCACGATCCCGGGGACTAGCGGACTCCTACAATGAGCAGTTCTTC | CASSPRSRGLADSYNEQFF
many | TRBD2 | TRBJ2-1 | TRBV4-1 | TGCGCCAGCAGCCAAGATCGCGCCGGGGGTGGAGCGGGGGCGCACAATGAGCAGTTCTTC | CASSQDRAGGGAGAHNEQFF
- | - | TRBJ1-3 | TRBV11-2 | TGTGCCAGCAGCCCAGGGTCTGGAAACACCATATATTTT | CASSPGSGNTIYF
- | TRBD2 | TRBJ2-3 | TRBV9 | TGTGCCAGCAGCGTACGAGCGGGGGGCCTCACAGATACGCAGTATTTT | CASSVRAGGLTDTQYF
many | - | TRBJ2-2 | TRBV2 | TGTGCCAGCAGTGAATCGGCAGGGGCGAACACCGGGGAGCTGTTTTTT | CASSESAGANTGELFF
- | - | TRBJ2-5 | TRBV7-7 | TGTGCCAGCAGCTTAGCGGGACTGCCAGAGACCCAGTACTTC | CASSLAGLPETQYF
few | - | TRBJ2-7 | TRBV30 | TGTGCCTGGAGTGCCAACAGGGTCCACGAGCAGTACTTC | CAWSANRVHEQYF
- | TRBD1 | TRBJ2-5 | TRBV4-2 | TGTGCCAGCAGCCAAGGACAGGGGGCGAGGGAGACCCAGTACTTC | CASSQGQGARETQYF
once | - | TRBJ2-2 | TRBV30 | TGTGCCTGGAGTGTACAGGGTATCGGGGAGCTGTTTTTT | CAWSVQGIGELFF
- | - | TRBJ2-3 | TRBV18 | TGTGCCAGCTCACCACCCGGCGCCCGAGGTGGCGTCACAGATACGCAGTATTTT | CASSPPGARGGVTDTQYF
- | TRBD1 | TRBJ2-3 | TRBV5-5 | TGTGCCAGCAGTTTTCTGGGACAGGACACAGATACGCAGTATTTT | CASSFLGQDTDTQYF
- | - | TRBJ1-2 | TRBV19 | TGTGCCAGTACCAGTCAGGGGTATGGCTACACCTTC | CASTSQGYGYTF
- | - | TRBJ2-1 | TRBV6-5 | TGTGCCAGCAGTGGAGGAGACAATGAGCAGTTCTTC | CASSGGDNEQFF
once | TRBD2 | TRBJ2-5 | TRBV19 | TGTGCCAGTAGTCCCCGGGAGGGGGAGACCCAGTACTTC | CASSPREGETQYF
few | - | TRBJ2-6 | TRBV5-1 | TGCGCCAGCAGCCCAGGGCTCTCTGGGGCCAACGTCCTGACTTTC | CASSPGLSGANVLTF
- | TRBD2 | TRBJ2-3 | TRBV9 | TGTGCCAGCAGCCCCGATAGCGGGGGATTCACAGATACGCAGTATTTT | CASSPDSGGFTDTQYF
- | - | TRBJ1-2 | TRBV7-2 | TGTGCCAGCAGCTCAATATCCGCGCTTGCTAACTATGGCTACACCTTC | CASSSISALANYGYTF
- | - | TRBJ1-1 | TRBV5-1 | TGCGCCAGCAGCTTAGGACAGATAAACACTGAAGCTTTCTTT | CASSLGQINTEAFF
- | - | TRBJ1-1 | TRBV14 | TGTGCCAGCAGCCGCCAGGTTCACACTGAAGCTTTCTTT | CASSRQVHTEAFF
- | - | TRBJ2-7 | TRBV28 | TGTGCCAGCAGTTCTCCCCCGGGGAGCCGGGAGCAGTACTTC | CASSSPPGSREQYF
- | - | TRBJ1-1 | TRBV2 | TGTGCCAGCAATAACCCGGCGGGGCTAGTGGTTTCTGAAGCTTTCTTT | CASNNPAGLVVSEAFF
few | TRBD1 | TRBJ2-7 | TRBV7-9 | TGTTCCAGCAGCTTAAGACAGGGCGTTTACGAGCAGTACTTC | CSSSLRQGVYEQYF
- | - | TRBJ2-3 | TRBV29-1 | TGCAGCGGCATCACATCCTCAGATACGCAGTATTTT | CSGITSSDTQYF
few | - | TRBJ2-1 | TRBV5-1 | TGCGCCAGCAGCCAACGTACCAGGGGCGTAGGGAATGAGCAGTTCTTC | CASSQRTRGVGNEQFF
- | TRBD1 | TRBJ2-7 | TRBV4-2 | TGTGCCAGCAGCCAACAAGACCGGGACAGTTCTCAGTACTTC | CASSQQDRDSSQYF
- | - | TRBJ1-4 | TRBV28 | TGTGCCAGCAGTTTAGGTAGCCAGGGTGGTGAAAAACTGTTTTTT | CASSLGSQGGEKLFF
- | - | TRBJ1-4 | TRBV28 | TGTGCCAGCAGTTTACCCGGTTCAACTAATGAAAAACTGTTTTTT | CASSLPGSTNEKLFF
- | - | TRBJ2-7 | TRBV6-6 | TGTGCCAGCAGTTACTCGAGGGGGACCTCCTACGAGCAGTACTTC | CASSYSRGTSYEQYF
- | - | TRBJ2-5 | TRBV18 | TGTGCCAGCTCCCCGGGGGCAGGGGGCCAAGAGACCCAGTACTTC | CASSPGAGGQETQYF
- | - | TRBJ1-1 | TRBV7-9 | TGTGCCAGCAGCTTAGATGGGTCGGGGTGGGACACTGAAGCTTTCTTT | CASSLDGSGWDTEAFF
- | TRBD1 | TRBJ1-1 | TRBV7-9 | TGTTCCAGCAGCTTAGTTCAGGGGGCTAGGACTGAAGCTTTCTTT | CSSSLVQGARTEAFF
- | TRBD2 | TRBJ2-1 | TRBV27 | TGTGCCAGCAGTTGGACTAGCGGGGGGGCCGGCTACAATGAGCAGTTCTTC | CASSWTSGGAGYNEQFF
few | - | TRBJ1-5 | TRBV9 | TGTGCCAGCAGCGAAAGTGTAGGCAATCAGCCCCAGCATTTT | CASSESVGNQPQHF
once | - | TRBJ1-3 | TRBV5-8 | TGTGCCAGCAGCTTAGGGGGCTCTGGAAACACCATATATTTT | CASSLGGSGNTIYF
once | TRBD1 | TRBJ2-7 | TRBV4-2 | TGTGCCAGCAGCCAATTTCCGGGACAGGGGGCCTACGAGCAGTACTTC | CASSQFPGQGAYEQYF
- | - | TRBJ1-5 | TRBV6-1 | TGTGCCAGCAGTGAAACCCAGAATCAGCCCCAGCATTTT | CASSETQNQPQHF
- | TRBD1 | TRBJ1-1 | TRBV29-1 | TGCAGCGTTACACAGGGGGCCATGTTCGGAGCTTTCTTT | CSVTQGAMFGAFF
- | - | TRBJ1-3 | TRBV5-6 | TGTGCCAGCAGCTTAGACCCGGGGGGAAACACCATATATTTT | CASSLDPGGNTIYF
- | TRBD1 | TRBJ1-5 | TRBV25-1 | TGTGCCAGCAGACAGGGGCCCGATCAGCCCCAGCATTTT | CASRQGPDQPQHF
- | - | TRBJ1-5 | TRBV2 | TGTGCCAGCAGTCTAGCTGGCAATCAGCCCCAGCATTTT | CASSLAGNQPQHF
- | TRBD1 | TRBJ2-1 | TRBV7-7 | TGTGCTAGCTCAACATCGTCGGGGACAGACAATGAGCAGTTCTTC | CASSTSSGTDNEQFF